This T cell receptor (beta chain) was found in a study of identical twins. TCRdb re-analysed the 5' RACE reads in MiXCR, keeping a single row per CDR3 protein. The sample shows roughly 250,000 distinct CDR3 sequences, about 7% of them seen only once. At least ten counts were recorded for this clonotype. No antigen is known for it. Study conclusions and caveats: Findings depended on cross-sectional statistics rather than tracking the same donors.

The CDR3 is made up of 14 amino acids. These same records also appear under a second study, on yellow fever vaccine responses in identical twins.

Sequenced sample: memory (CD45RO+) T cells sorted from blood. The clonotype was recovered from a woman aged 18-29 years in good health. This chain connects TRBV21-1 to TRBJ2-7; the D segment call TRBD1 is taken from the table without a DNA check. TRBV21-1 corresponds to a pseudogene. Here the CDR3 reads CASSKEDRGHEQYF. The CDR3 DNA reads TGTGCCAGCAGCAAAGAGGACAGGGGGCACGAGCAGTACTTC.